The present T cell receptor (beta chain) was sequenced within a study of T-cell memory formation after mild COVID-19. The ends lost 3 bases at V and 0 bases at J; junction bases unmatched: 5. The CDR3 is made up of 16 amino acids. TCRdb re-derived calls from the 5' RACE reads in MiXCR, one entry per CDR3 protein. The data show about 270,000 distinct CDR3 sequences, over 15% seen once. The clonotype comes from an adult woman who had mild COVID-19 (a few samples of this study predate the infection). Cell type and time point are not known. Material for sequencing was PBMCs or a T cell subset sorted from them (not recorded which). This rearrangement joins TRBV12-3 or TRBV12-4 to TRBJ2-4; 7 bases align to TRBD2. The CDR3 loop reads CASSFGGTIAKNIQYF. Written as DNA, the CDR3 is TGTGCCAGCAGTTTTGGAGGGACTATAGCCAAAAACATTCAGTACTTC.